Included here is one TCR beta chain sequence, with context. This clone was seen only a few times. Its antigen remains undetermined. It has no much larger one-base neighbor in the sample; base qualities were not kept. The immunoSEQ Assay, a bias-controlled multiplex PCR, was used to amplify TCRbeta CDR3 regions from genomic DNA. The authors processed their data as follows. Within the assay, amplification of reference gene primers was used to estimate how many nucleated cells each sample contained. To quantify the absolute abundance of each unique TCRbeta CDR3 rearrangement, sequence reads were collapsed and filtered. For each sample, productive Simpson clonality was calculated as the square root of Simpson's diversity index over productive rearrangements. TCRdb provides this immuneACCESS table in a form limited to in-frame rearrangements. Some clones are lacking; in checked studies, under half of them reflect an unresolved V gene, and why the rest are absent is not known. V, J and clone size are those of that table, while D and trimming were read from the DNA. The sample has under 300,000 clones on record, just over 90% of them singletons. The leading ten clones occupy about 2.1% of the sample.

The data originate from a study of blood T cell repertoires in COVID-19 (dated by TCRdb to 2018 to 2020). A note on the overall study: Samples covering the acute and convalescent phases of COVID-19 were provided by collaborators in the United States, Italy and Spain. The material from the prospective study consisted of cDNA or gDNA derived from T cells, B-cell-depleted T cells, or PBMCs. Deeply sampled blood TCRbeta repertoires from subjects exposed to, actively infected with, or recovered from COVID-19 were included in the dataset. The repertoires were released in a freely available public database meant as a resource for research on the immune response to SARS-CoV-2. The samples were drawn from the first 160 participants of the ongoing ImmuneRACE study and from 1,254 subjects provided by 6 global collaborators. The sample metadata nearly always contained a de-identified subject ID, COVID-19 status, age in years and sex. Where available, HLA class I and class II types were obtained from metadata supplied by the sample provider rather than from assay-based typing.

The investigation overall reported the following: Clinical and demographic metadata were provided uncurated, with the amount varying by source and participant.

In the prospective study, participants were roughly 18 to 89 years old, resided in approximately 22 geographic areas of the United States, and were enrolled through a virtual design. To assign participants to cohorts, the prospective study relied on clinical history that participants themselves reported in a screening survey and a study questionnaire. In the prospective study, whole blood, serum and a nasopharyngeal or oropharyngeal swab were collected from each participant by mobile phlebotomists. Additional blood draws and questionnaires over a 2-month period could optionally be provided by prospective study participants. Prospective study blood samples were shipped either frozen or at room temperature before DNA extraction. The CDR3 covers 13 residues, taking in both the cysteine and the phenylalanine. Only the CDR3 DNA stays, 39 bases, in frame from base 1. The germline V gene (reference sequence) gives CDR1 as MNHNY and CDR2 as SVGAGI. V was cut back by 5 bases and J by 5 bases, leaving a gap of 12 bases between them.

The clonotype comes from a woman aged 35 to 49 with acute COVID-19. The specimen was PBMCs or T cells enriched from blood (not recorded which). The chain is encoded by TRBV6-6 joined to TRBJ1-1, and the D gene may be TRBD1, 6 bases matching. The CDR3 region: CASSPQGRTEAFF. In nucleotides, the sequence is TGTGCCAGCAGTCCGCAGGGGCGAACTGAAGCTTTCTTT.